This TCR beta chain was captured by sequencing in a study of T cell repertoires in cytomegalovirus infection. Study at large: From public TCR beta signatures came an indication of both CMV infection and matching HLA type.

Germline V gene sequence: CDR1 LNHNV, CDR2 YYDKDF (reference sequence). CDR3 length: 12 amino acids. Trimming took off 11 bases at V and 7 bases at J, with 14 bases between the two ends. Notes on this clonotype: What it binds is unknown.

Via MiXCR, TCRdb re-called the reads, giving one row per CDR3 protein. The table lists 750,000 to 950,000 distinct CDR3 sequences, roughly 28% of them singletons. This sequence was found in a human donor in good health (CMV status not recorded). Some clones in this sample may be carry-over from other donors' samples. Sequenced here: cultured CD8+ T cells from PBMCs, sampled from culture after CMV antigen stimulation. The chain recombines TRBV15 with TRBJ1-4, with D possibly being TRBD1 (6 bases). The CDR3 is CASQGIGEKLFF. For the CDR3, the DNA is TGTGCCTCCCAGGGGATTGGTGAAAAACTGTTTTTT.